This T cell receptor beta chain was observed in a study of breast tumors, draining lymph nodes, adjacent tissues (dated by TCRdb to about 2016). For the study in its entirety: The study compared TCR beta repertoires across tumor, adjacent nontumor tissue and axillary lymph nodes from breast cancer patients. The study aimed to assess the relationships and possible T-cell exchange between tumor, surrounding tissue and draining lymph node repertoires in human breast cancer. Overall results and qualifications from the work: Tumor T-cell repertoires showed less diversity than lymph node repertoires and more diversity than nontumor tissue repertoires, and tumor T-cell repertoires showed preferential V and J gene usage. Tumor and nontumor tissue repertoires were significantly more similar in luminal-like than in basal-like breast cancer. Rather than being directly demonstrated, the conclusion that tumor T cells originate in lymph nodes was presented as consistent with a hypothesis. The data were considered consistent with the idea that most tumor T cells come from the lymph node and then expand in tumor tissue.

This clonotype was observed at least ten times. The target of this receptor is not known. Within one base of it there is no much larger clone, and no base qualities were kept. Inclusive of the bounding cysteine and phenylalanine, the CDR3 is 18 residues long. CDR3 DNA only is kept here, 54 bases in frame from base 1. V is cut by 0 bases and J by 0 bases, and the space between the germline ends is 15 bases. The germline V gene sets CDR1 to ENHRY and CDR2 to SYGVKD. The sequencer was an Illumina HiSeq 2000. TCR beta chain libraries were generated through multiplex PCR amplification. The amplified TCR beta chain products were analyzed by high-throughput sequencing. TCRdb passed the public sequencing reads through fastp at Q25 and MiXCR, retaining productive beta sequences. CDR3 protein sequences are deduplicated, and each keeps its most common genes and DNA. The sample profile shows fewer than 85,000 distinct CDR3 sequences; approximately 20% of them were found once. About 2.2% of the sample is taken by the ten largest.

The lymph node samples were taken from the axillary draining lymph nodes of breast cancer patients. This clonotype was sampled from a female donor with breast cancer. Some clones in this sample may be carry-over from other donors' samples. The sample consisted of axillary lymph node tissue. This sequence uses TRBV10-3 and TRBJ2-1; a tentative D call is TRBD2 (5 bases match). The CDR3 protein sequence reads: CAISESLPRESSYNEQFF. The DNA sequence follows: TGTGCCATCAGTGAGTCACTTCCGAGGGAGAGCTCCTACAATGAGCAGTTCTTC.